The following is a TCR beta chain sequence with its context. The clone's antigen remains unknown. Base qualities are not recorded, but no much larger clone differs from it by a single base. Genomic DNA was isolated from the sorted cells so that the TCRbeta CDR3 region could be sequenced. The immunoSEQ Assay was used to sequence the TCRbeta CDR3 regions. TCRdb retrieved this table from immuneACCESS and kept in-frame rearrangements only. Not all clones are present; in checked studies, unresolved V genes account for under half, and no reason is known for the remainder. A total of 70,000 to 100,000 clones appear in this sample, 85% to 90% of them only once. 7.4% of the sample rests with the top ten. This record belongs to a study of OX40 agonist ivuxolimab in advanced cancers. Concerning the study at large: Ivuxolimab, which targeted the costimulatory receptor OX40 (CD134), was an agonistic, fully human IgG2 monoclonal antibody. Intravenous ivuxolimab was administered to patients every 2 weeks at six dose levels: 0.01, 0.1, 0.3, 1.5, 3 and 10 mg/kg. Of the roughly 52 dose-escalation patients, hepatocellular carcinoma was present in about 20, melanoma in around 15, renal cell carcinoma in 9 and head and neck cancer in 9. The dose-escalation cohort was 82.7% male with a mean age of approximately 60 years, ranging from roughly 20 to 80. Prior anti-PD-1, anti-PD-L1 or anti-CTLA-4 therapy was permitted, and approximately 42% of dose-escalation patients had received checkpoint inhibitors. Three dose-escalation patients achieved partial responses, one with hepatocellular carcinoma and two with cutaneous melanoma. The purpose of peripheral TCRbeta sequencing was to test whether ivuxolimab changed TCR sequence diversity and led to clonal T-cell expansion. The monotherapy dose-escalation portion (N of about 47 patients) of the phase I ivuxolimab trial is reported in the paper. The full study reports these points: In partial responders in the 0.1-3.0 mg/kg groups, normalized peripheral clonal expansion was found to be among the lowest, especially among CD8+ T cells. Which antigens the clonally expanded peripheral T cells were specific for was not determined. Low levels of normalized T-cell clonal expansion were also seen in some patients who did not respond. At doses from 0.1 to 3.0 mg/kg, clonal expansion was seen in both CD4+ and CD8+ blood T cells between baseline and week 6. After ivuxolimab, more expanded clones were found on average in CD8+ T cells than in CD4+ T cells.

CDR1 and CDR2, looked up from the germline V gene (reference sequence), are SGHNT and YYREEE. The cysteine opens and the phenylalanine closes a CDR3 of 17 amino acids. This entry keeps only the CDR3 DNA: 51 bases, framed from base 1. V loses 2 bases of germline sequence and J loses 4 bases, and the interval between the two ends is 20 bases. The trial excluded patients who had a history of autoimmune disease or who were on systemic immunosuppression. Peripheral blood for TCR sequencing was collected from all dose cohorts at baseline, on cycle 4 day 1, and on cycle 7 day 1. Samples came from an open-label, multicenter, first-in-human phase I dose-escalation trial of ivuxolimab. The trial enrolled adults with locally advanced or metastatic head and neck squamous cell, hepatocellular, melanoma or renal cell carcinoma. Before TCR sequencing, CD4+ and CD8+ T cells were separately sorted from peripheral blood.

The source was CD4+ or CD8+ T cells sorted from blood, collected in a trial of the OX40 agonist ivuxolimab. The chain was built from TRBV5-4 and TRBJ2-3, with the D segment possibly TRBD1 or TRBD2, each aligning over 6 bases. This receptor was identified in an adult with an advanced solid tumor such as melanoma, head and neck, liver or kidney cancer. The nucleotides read TGTGCCAGCAGCTTAGGGGGGAGAGGGATATGGGCAGATACGCAGTATTTT. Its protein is CASSLGGRGIWADTQYF.